Reported below is one TCR beta chain. The sample originates from a study of control samples from healthy donors and cancer patients. Profiling relied on immunoSEQ multiplex PCR, and the TCRdb table lists in-frame clones only, not all of them. Across about 200,000 clones, the top ten clones capture under 2.5% of the sample. The junction had 4 bases not matched to a gene; V was cut back by 2 bases and J by 8 bases. This CDR3 comprises 13 residues. CDR1 is MNHEY and CDR2 is SMNVEV in the germline V gene (reference sequence). This sequence was found in a woman aged 25 to 39 in good health. J is TRBJ1-2 and V is TRBV27; the match to TRBD1 covers 8 bases. The sample was blood. The chain's CDR3 is CASSLDRGSGYTF. In DNA form, the CDR3 reads TGTGCCAGCAGTTTAGACAGGGGCTCCGGCTACACCTTC.